The source of this T cell receptor (beta chain) is a study of OX40 agonist ivuxolimab in advanced cancers. About the research overall: Aged about 23 to 90 with a mean of around 60 years, they were less than 90% male. Eligibility admitted prior anti-PD-1, anti-PD-L1 or anti-CTLA-4 therapy; 35% to 40% had some. Study conclusions and caveats: Low normalized T-cell clonal expansion was also seen in some nonresponders.

A remark on this clone: Its antigen is not identified.

The ends were cut back, 0 bases at V and 2 bases at J, with 5 bases in the middle. The length of the CDR3 is 13 residues. The germline CDR1 and CDR2 sequences are LNHNV and YYDKDF (reference sequence). The timepoints at which blood was sampled were baseline, cycle 4 day 1, and cycle 7 day 1. Profiled with immunoSEQ multiplex PCR; TCRdb holds only in-frame clones, not every one. The sample has around 77,000 clones, 85% to 90% seen once. The chain combines TRBV15 with TRBJ2-7; D call uncertain. This TCR was sampled from an adult with an advanced solid tumor such as melanoma, head and neck, liver or kidney cancer. The sample was CD4+ or CD8+ T cells sorted from blood, taken in a trial of the OX40 agonist ivuxolimab. The CDR3 region is CATSRDSTYEQYF. Here the CDR3 DNA reads TGTGCCACCAGCAGAGATAGCACCTACGAGCAGTACTTC.